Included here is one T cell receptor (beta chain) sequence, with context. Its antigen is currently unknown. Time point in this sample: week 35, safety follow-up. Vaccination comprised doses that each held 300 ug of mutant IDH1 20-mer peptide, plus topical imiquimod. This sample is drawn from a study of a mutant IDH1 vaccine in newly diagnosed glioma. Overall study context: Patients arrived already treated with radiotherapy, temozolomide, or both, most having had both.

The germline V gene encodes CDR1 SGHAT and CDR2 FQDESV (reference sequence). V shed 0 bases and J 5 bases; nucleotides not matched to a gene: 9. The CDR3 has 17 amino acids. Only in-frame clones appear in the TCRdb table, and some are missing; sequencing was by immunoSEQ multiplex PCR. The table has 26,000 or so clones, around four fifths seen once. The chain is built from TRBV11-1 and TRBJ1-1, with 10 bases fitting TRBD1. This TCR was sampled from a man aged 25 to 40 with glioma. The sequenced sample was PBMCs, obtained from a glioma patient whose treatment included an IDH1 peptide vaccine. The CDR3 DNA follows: TGTGCCAGCAGCTTAGCCCCCGGGACAGGGGTTATTACTGAAGCTTTCTTT. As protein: CASSLAPGTGVITEAFF.